This TCR beta chain was sequenced for a study of CD8+ T cells in alopecia areata (dated by TCRdb to 2016 to 2019). With respect to the entire study: The treated patients took part in an open-label pilot trial in which moderate-to-severe alopecia areata was treated with oral tofacitinib at 5 to 10 mg twice daily. To study T cell clonal expansion in alopecia areata, the researchers applied high-throughput TCRbeta sequencing to both the C3H/HeJ mouse model and human patients. Biopsies were taken from tofacitinib-treated patients at baseline and again at 4 and 24 weeks into treatment, and several of those patients also had a later scalp biopsy. Patients received tofacitinib for 6 to 18 months and were then followed off drug for 6 months to check for delayed response and recurrence. On the human side, TCRbeta sequencing was run on scalp tissue and on sorted CD4+ and CD8+ peripheral blood T cells from healthy controls and from alopecia areata patients with either patchy or totalis/universalis disease. In treated patients, disease severity was measured using the SALT score, which gives the percentage of scalp surface area affected. immunoSEQ multiplex PCR using 35 Vbeta forward primers and 13 Jbeta reverse primers was used to amplify TCRbeta CDR3 regions. RNA came from the PAXgene miRNA kit for fixed scalp, the miRNeasy kit for PBMCs, and the RNeasy kit for mouse skin. Clonality in the scalp was compared among normal scalp (n=4), patchy alopecia areata scalp (n=8), and alopecia totalis/universalis scalp (n=8). General study outcomes and caveats: Many expanded lesional clones were found to persist in scalp and blood during tofacitinib treatment, and relapse after treatment cessation may be partly explained by this persistence. Compared with mice, TCR sequences shared between patients were less clear, possibly partly because of HLA diversity across the patient population. Scalp TCR repertoire analysis is complicated because resident alphabeta T cells in normal human skin are also sequenced, whereas mouse skin is dominated by gammadelta T cells. Because the treated cohort was small and had just a single nonresponder, larger studies are needed to establish links between baseline CD8+ expansion and response. Lesional scalp, especially in alopecia totalis/universalis, showed higher clonality and more expanded CD8+ clones than normal scalp, suggesting antigenic drive. With tofacitinib, both scalp clonality and the number of expanded CD8+ clones among the top 100 scalp clones went down significantly.

Measured from the cysteine to the phenylalanine, the CDR3 is 13 residues long. The entry retains the CDR3 DNA only, 39 bases that are in frame from base 1. The germline V gene supplies CDR1 SGDLS and CDR2 YYNGEE. V was cut back by 3 bases and J by 4 bases, leaving a gap of 10 bases between them. Concerning this clone: It has no known antigen specificity. Base-call qualities are not available, and no considerably larger clone is one nucleotide away.

The time point label corresponds to: roughly 27 days on oral tofacitinib. This sample's treatment or condition label indicates: oral pan-JAK inhibitor, 5-10 mg twice daily. Peripheral blood and lesional scalp punch biopsies were obtained from patients with alopecia areata. PBMCs were isolated by density centrifugation and stained for CD3, CD4 and CD8, after which CD4+ and CD8+ T cells were sorted on a FACSAria. Libraries were made using the immunoSEQ multiplex PCR assay. For TCR sequencing, RNA was extracted from every sample and reverse transcribed into cDNA to serve as template. SuperScript III was used to make first-strand cDNA, primed with a 2:1 mix of oligo-dT and random hexamers. A synthetic immune receptor repertoire was used to measure amplification bias, and any remaining bias was corrected computationally. The study's processing was this. Raw reads were preprocessed to remove errors, and CDR3 was defined according to IMGT conventions as the region from the conserved cysteine to phenylalanine. To get clonality, Shannon entropy was normalized by log2 of the number of productive unique TCRs and the result was subtracted from 1. Whether each scalp clone was CD4 or CD8 was inferred by checking scalp TCRbeta sequences against the CD4 and CD8 repertoires from sorted blood. What TCRdb holds here is the immuneACCESS table cut down to in-frame rearrangements. Part of the clones is not present; checked against another copy, under half of the missing clones reflect an unresolved V gene, and the others are unexplained. D and trimming were read from the DNA, whereas the V and J calls and clone size are those reported in that table. This sample gives roughly 190,000 clones in total; about three fifths of them show up just once. The biggest ten clones account for 0.65% to 0.7% of the sample.

The sequencing used CD4+ T cells sorted from blood, collected at week 4, from a patient treated with tofacitinib. The V and J segments used are TRBV9 and TRBJ1-2, with a tentative D gene TRBD1 over 5 matching bases. This receptor was taken from a human donor with alopecia areata. The CDR3 sequence is CASSAGTSYGYTF. The DNA sequence is given as TGTGCCAGCAGCGCAGGGACCTCCTATGGCTACACCTTC.